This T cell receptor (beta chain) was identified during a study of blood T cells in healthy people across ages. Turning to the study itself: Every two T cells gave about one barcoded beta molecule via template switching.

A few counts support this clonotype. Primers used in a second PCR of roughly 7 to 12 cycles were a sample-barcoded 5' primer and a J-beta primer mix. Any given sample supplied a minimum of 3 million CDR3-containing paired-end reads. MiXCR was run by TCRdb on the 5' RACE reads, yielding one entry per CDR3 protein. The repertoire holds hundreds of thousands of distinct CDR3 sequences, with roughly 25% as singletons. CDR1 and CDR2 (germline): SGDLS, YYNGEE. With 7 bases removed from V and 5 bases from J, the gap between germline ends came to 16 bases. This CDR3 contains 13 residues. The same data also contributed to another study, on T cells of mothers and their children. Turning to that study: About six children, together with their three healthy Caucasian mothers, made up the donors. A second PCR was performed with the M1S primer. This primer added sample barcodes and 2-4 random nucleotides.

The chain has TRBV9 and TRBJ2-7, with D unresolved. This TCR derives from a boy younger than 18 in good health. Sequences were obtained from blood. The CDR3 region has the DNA TGTGCCAGCCCCCAGACCCTCCAAGACGAGCAGTACTTC. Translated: CASPQTLQDEQYF.